The source of this T cell receptor (beta chain) is a study of shared clonotypes between healthy human individuals. Deep was the level used in running the assay. Sequencing used immunoSEQ multiplex PCR; TCRdb keeps in-frame clones, though not all of them. The sample records just over 2,000,000 clones, about 95% being singletons. Findings of the study overall: Around 5.4% of naive CD4 clonotypes were common to four donors.

The CDR3 covers 14 residues. V was trimmed by 2 bases and J by 4 bases, leaving 11 bases between them. Germline-derived CDR1 and CDR2 are MNHEY and SMNVEV (reference sequence). CD8 cells classed as naive were CD45RO-negative and positively selected for CCR7, excluding terminally differentiated effector memory CD45RA+ cells. On this clone itself: What it recognizes is unknown.

The sample taken for sequencing was naive CD8+ T cells sorted from blood. The receptor comes from a man aged 18 to 35 in good health. The J gene is TRBJ1-2, the V gene TRBV27, with D perhaps TRBD1 (6 bases). CDR3 DNA sequence: TGTGCCAGCAGTTTAGGGGGGCCAGGCTATGGCTACACCTTC. Translation: CASSLGGPGYGYTF.